This T cell receptor (beta chain) was profiled in a study of OX40 agonist ivuxolimab in advanced cancers. The overall study: Hepatocellular carcinoma, melanoma, renal cell or head and neck cancer occurred in dose-escalation patients.

This clone was observed a handful of times. Its antigen is unknown. Only in-frame clones appear in the TCRdb table, and some are missing; sequencing was by immunoSEQ multiplex PCR. The table shows some 20,000 clones, with around four fifths occurring only once. This CDR3 is 13 amino acids long. Trimming stripped 0 bases from V and 2 bases from J, with 3 bases between. Germline CDR1 MGHRA, CDR2 YSYEKL. Broader study findings: Relative to CD4+ cells, CD8+ T cells on average had more expanded clones.

This clonotype was sampled from an adult with an advanced solid tumor such as melanoma, head and neck, liver or kidney cancer. This material consisted of CD4+ or CD8+ T cells sorted from blood, taken in a trial of the OX40 agonist ivuxolimab. The V gene is TRBV4-1, the J gene TRBJ2-3, with no clear D. The CDR3 region is CASSQEPTDTQYF. DNA for the CDR3: TGCGCCAGCAGCCAAGAACCCACAGATACGCAGTATTTT.